The 13 T cell receptor beta chains in this list originate from one sample, sequenced in a study of blood T cell repertoires in COVID-19. TCRdb keeps only in-frame clones here, not all; method: immunoSEQ multiplex PCR. This sample has some 250,000 clones, with 75% to 90% found just once. Sequencing was performed on peripheral blood. Receptors were obtained from a man aged 25 to 45 with active or convalescent COVID-19.

The V gene is TRBV4-3, the J gene TRBJ2-5; no definite D call. This CDR3 has 16 residues. Germline CDR1 is LGHNA and CDR2 is YSLEER. Between the trimmed V and J ends, which lost 0 bases and 1 base, there was a span of 12 bases. In DNA, the CDR3 is TGCGCCAGCAGCCAAGATTCCGGGTTTCGCCAAGAGACCCAGTACTTC. It codes for CASSQDSGFRQETQYF.

The chain uses TRBV18 and TRBJ2-1; 9 nucleotides match TRBD1. Germline V lookup: CDR1 KGHSH, CDR2 LQKENI. V lost 3 bases, J lost 9 bases, and 15 bases stayed unmatched. The CDR3 loop spans 17 amino acids. CDR3 DNA: TGTGCCAGCTCACCCCGGCTTTCGGGACAGGGTTTCCTTGAGCAGTTCTTC. It specifies CASSPRLSGQGFLEQFF.

V is TRBV5-5 and J is TRBJ1-1, with a tentative D call TRBD1 (6 bases). The CDR3 length is 15 residues. Germline V gene lookup returns CDR1 SGHKS and CDR2 YYEKEE (reference sequence). The V gene lost 1 base and the J gene lost 1 base, with 11 bases spanning the gap. The CDR3 spells CASSLSTGSNTEAFF. The DNA of the CDR3 is TGTGCCAGCAGCTTGTCCACAGGGTCGAACACTGAAGCTTTCTTT.

The chain couples TRBV19 to TRBJ1-1; 7 bases map to TRBD1. The V and J ends lost 6 bases and 4 bases, in that order; junction bases with no gene match: 8. Germline V gene lookup returns CDR1 LNHDA and CDR2 SQIVND (reference sequence). The CDR3 contains 14 residues. CDR3 sequence reads: CASSPDRASTEAFF. CDR3 nucleotides: TGTGCCAGTAGCCCCGACAGGGCCTCCACTGAAGCTTTCTTT.

In this sample, this clone turned up a few times. The chain recombines TRBV27 with TRBJ1-1; TRBD1 aligns across 7 bases. The CDR3 covers 16 residues. In germline, CDR1 is MNHEY, CDR2 SMNVEV (reference sequence). Losses at the gene ends were 5 bases for V and 3 bases for J; bases not matched to a gene: 12. CDR3 in DNA: TGTGCCAGCAGTCTACGAGGGGGCCCGTGGGACACTGAAGCTTTCTTT. Translating it yields CASSLRGGPWDTEAFF.

The chain links TRBV10-3 to TRBJ1-1; D gene ambiguous. The CDR3 loop spans 13 amino acids. V was trimmed by 4 bases and J by 4 bases, leaving 10 bases between them. Germline V CDR1 and CDR2: ENHRY, SYGVKD. CDR3 nucleotides: TGTGCCATCAGTGGTGGCATCGCCACTGAAGCTTTCTTT. It is translated as CAISGGIATEAFF.

The rearrangement joins TRBV7-8 to TRBJ1-3; weak D call: TRBD1 (6 bases). The CDR3 consists of 16 residues. The germline gives CDR1 SGHVS, CDR2 FQNEAQ. V lost 1 base and J 2 bases, leaving 12 bases between the germline ends. The CDR3: CASSLVVGAAGNTIYF. The CDR3 bases are TGTGCCAGCAGCTTAGTTGTGGGGGCAGCTGGAAACACCATATATTTT. The entire variable domain, with the rest obtained from reference TRBV7-8 and TRBJ1-3, is as follows: GAGVSQSPRYKVAKRGQDVALRCDPISGHVSLFWYQQALGQGPEFLTYFQNEAQLDKSGLPSDRFFAERPEGSVSTLKIQRTQQEDSAVYLCASSLVVGAAGNTIYFGEGSWLTVV.

The V and J genes are TRBV11-2 and TRBJ2-7; 7 bases match TRBD1. The CDR3 is made up of 14 amino acids. J was trimmed by 0 bases and V by 10 bases; bases with no gene match: 9. Germline V gene data show CDR1 as SGHAT and CDR2 as FQNNGV. In DNA, the CDR3 is TGTGCCACTGCGAGACAGGGCGGCTCCTACGAGCAGTACTTC. This encodes CATARQGGSYEQYF.

The V gene is TRBV21-1, the J gene TRBJ2-1; the DNA was not compared with TRBD1, the D call given in the table. TRBV21-1 is shown as a pseudogene. There are 19 residues in the CDR3. As DNA, the CDR3 is TGTGCCAGCAGCGGGCGGGACAGGGAACCCCCGAGCTCCTACAATGAGCAGTTCTTC. It is translated as CASSGRDREPPSSYNEQFF.

The V gene is TRBV9, the J gene TRBJ1-4; tentative D call: TRBD1 (5 bases). The CDR3 contains 16 residues. Germline lookup yields CDR1 SGDLS and CDR2 YYNGEE. Trimming removed 0 bases at V and 6 bases at J, with 15 bases between. CDR3 in amino acids: CASSVGVGGGDEKLFF. As DNA, the CDR3 is TGTGCCAGCAGCGTAGGGGTTGGAGGAGGGGATGAAAAACTGTTTTTT.

J is TRBJ2-7 and V is TRBV12-3 or TRBV12-4, with a weak D call TRBD1 (7 bases). The CDR3 is 13 residues long. The V and J ends lost 5 bases and 6 bases respectively, with 14 bases between them. The CDR3 DNA is TGTGCCAGCAGTCTGACAGGGAGGCCCGAGCAGTACTTC. This codes for CASSLTGRPEQYF.

V gene TRBV6-5 combines with J gene TRBJ1-2, with D tentatively TRBD1 (5 bases). The CDR3 is 13 amino acids. Germline V gene sequence: CDR1 MNHEY, CDR2 SVGAGI. Between the trimmed V and J ends, which lost 0 bases and 5 bases, there was a span of 7 bases. For the CDR3, the DNA is TGTGCCAGCAGTTACTCGACAGATTATGGCTACACCTTC. The encoded protein is CASSYSTDYGYTF.

V and J are TRBV19 and TRBJ2-2; D unresolved. The CDR3 is made up of 14 amino acids. Trimming stripped 7 bases from V and 0 bases from J, with 9 bases between. Germline V CDR1 and CDR2: LNHDA, SQIVND (reference sequence). For the CDR3, the DNA is TGTGCCAGTATCCCCCAGGCGAACACCGGGGAGCTGTTTTTT. It translates to CASIPQANTGELFF.